This T cell receptor (beta chain) was sequenced in a study of T cells after yellow fever vaccination. A remark on this clonotype: Its antigen is unidentified.

CDR1 and CDR2 (germline): SGHNT, YYREEE (reference sequence). The ends lost 2 bases at V and 7 bases at J; junction bases unmatched: 9. CDR3 size: 16 residues. TCRdb redid the calling of the 5' RACE reads with MiXCR, one entry per CDR3 protein. Of hundreds of thousands of distinct CDR3 sequences listed, roughly an eighth are singletons. Whole-study results and caveats: The booster response re-showed most primary clones: approximately 95% CD4, approximately 86% CD8.

The material sequenced was PBMCs, taken on the day of the yellow fever booster vaccination. The receptor was derived from a man younger than 40 who received the YFV17D yellow fever vaccine. The chain has TRBV5-4 and TRBJ2-5; TRBD2 matches 12 bases. The CDR3 sequence is CASSLDLTSGRRTQYF. CDR3 DNA: TGTGCCAGCAGCTTAGACCTTACTAGCGGGAGGCGGACCCAGTACTTC.